One sample yielded the 14 T cell receptor beta chains listed below, sequenced in a study of T cell responses to AZD1222 COVID-19 vaccine. Assay used: immunoSEQ multiplex PCR; TCRdb lists only in-frame clones, some missing. In the table there are approximately 83,000 clones, around nine tenths of which are singletons. The sample consisted of peripheral blood, taken on day 0 of MenACWY control vaccination. The source is an adult in good health.

This chain connects TRBV12-3 or TRBV12-4 to TRBJ1-2, with 7 bases matching TRBD1. The J segment lost 5 bases and the V segment lost 4 bases, leaving 4 bases of the junction unmatched. There are 13 residues in the CDR3. The CDR3: CASSYRGGYGYTF. CDR3 nucleotides: TGTGCCAGCAGTTACAGGGGTGGGTATGGCTACACCTTC.

The V call is TRBV4-1, the J call TRBJ1-2, with 7 bases matching TRBD1. There are 16 residues in the CDR3. The J segment lost 1 base and the V segment lost 0 bases, leaving 5 bases of the junction unmatched. Germline loops: CDR1 MGHRA, CDR2 YSYEKL. The CDR3 DNA reads TGCGCCAGCAGCCAAGATGGGACAGTAAATAACTATGGCTACACCTTC. Protein product: CASSQDGTVNNYGYTF.

The rearrangement joins TRBV11-3 to TRBJ2-3; 9 nucleotides agree with TRBD2. Per germline, CDR1 SGHNT and CDR2 YENEEA. The CDR3 has 16 residues. J gave up 5 bases and V 7 bases, and 13 bases lay outside the gene matches. CDR3 nucleotide sequence: TGTGCCAGCACCAAAGAGGTAGCGGGGGCCAAAGATACGCAGTATTTT. Its translation is CASTKEVAGAKDTQYF.

This chain links TRBV7-2 with TRBJ2-1; TRBD1 agrees at 9 bases. This CDR3 spans 15 amino acids. The J segment lost 7 bases and the V segment lost 4 bases, leaving 8 bases of the junction unmatched. CDR1 is SGHTA and CDR2 is FQGNSA in the germline V gene. The CDR3 is CASSSDWTGVNEQFF. The CDR3 DNA is TGTGCCAGCAGCTCCGACTGGACAGGGGTGAATGAGCAGTTCTTC.

The chain has TRBV11-2 and TRBJ2-7, with TRBD2 as a possible D gene (6 bases). V lost 0 bases and J lost 4, with 10 bases in between. The CDR3 sequence is 14 residues long. Germline CDR1 is SGHAT and CDR2 is FQNNGV. For the CDR3, the DNA is TGTGCCAGCAGCTTAGACCCGGGACTTTACGAGCAGTACTTC. Translation gives CASSLDPGLYEQYF.

The gene calls are TRBV15 and TRBJ2-7; D unclear. V was pared by 4 bases and J by 5 bases, with 15 bases between. The germline V gene encodes CDR1 LNHNV and CDR2 YYDKDF (reference sequence). This CDR3 is built from 14 residues. CDR3 residues: CATSTDPSDHEQYF. In DNA, the CDR3 is TGTGCCACCAGCACGGACCCCAGCGACCACGAGCAGTACTTC.

The chain couples TRBV5-1 to TRBJ2-1; tentative D call: TRBD2 (6 bases). Looked up from germline, CDR1 is SGHRS and CDR2 is YFSETQ. V was shortened by 4 bases and J by 7 bases, with 21 bases between the two germline ends. The CDR3 sequence is 16 residues long. The chain's CDR3 is CASSPGVVGGYNEQFF. DNA for the CDR3: TGCGCCAGCAGCCCGGGTGTTGTTGGGGGGTATAATGAGCAGTTCTTC.

The rearrangement uses TRBV6-5 and TRBJ1-1; TRBD1 agrees at 8 bases. The length of the CDR3 is 12 residues. V dropped 5 bases and J dropped 12; count of bases not matched to a gene: 8. The germline gives CDR1 MNHEY, CDR2 SVGAGI. This chain's CDR3 is CASSPIRGRTFF. The CDR3 coding sequence is TGTGCCAGCAGTCCCATCAGGGGGCGGACTTTCTTT.

This clone has only one observation. This chain uses TRBV7-3 with TRBJ2-3; unclear D gene. Trimming cost V 1 base and J 2 bases, with 10 bases left between them. This CDR3 has 15 residues. Germline loops: CDR1 SGHTA, CDR2 FQGTGA. The CDR3: CASSLNIGNTDTQYF. The CDR3 region has the DNA TGTGCCAGCAGCTTAAATATAGGAAACACAGATACGCAGTATTTT.

The chain recombines TRBV13 with TRBJ2-7; D is possibly TRBD2 (8 bases). V lost 7 bases to trimming and J lost 4 bases, with 20 bases between them. The germline V gene has CDR1 PRHDT and CDR2 FYEKMQ (reference sequence). The CDR3 runs 15 residues. DNA for the CDR3: TGTGCCAGCACCCGGGGGGGACAGTCGATTTACGAGCAGTACTTC. As protein: CASTRGGQSIYEQYF. Variable domain in full (rest from reference TRBV13 and TRBJ2-7): AAGVIQSPRHLIKEKRETATLKCYPIPRHDTVYWYQQGPGQDPQFLISFYEKMQSDKGSIPDRFSAQQFSDYHSELNMSSLELGDSALYFCASTRGGQSIYEQYFGPGTRLTVT.

The chain carries TRBV5-1 and TRBJ1-4; TRBD1 matches at 8 bases. J lost 7 bases, V lost 4 bases, and 9 bases had no gene match. CDR1 SGHRS and CDR2 YFSETQ come from the germline V gene. The CDR3 contains 15 residues. CDR3 residues: CASSSADREGEKLFF. CDR3 bases: TGCGCCAGCAGCAGTGCGGACAGGGAAGGTGAAAAACTGTTTTTT.

The chain has TRBV30 and TRBJ2-2; TRBD2 aligns across 7 bases. Germline CDR1 is GTSNPN and CDR2 is SVGIG (reference sequence). The CDR3 is 13 residues long. J gave up 1 base and V 4 bases, and 0 bases lay outside the gene matches. The CDR3 here is CAWTSGNTGELFF. Written as DNA, the CDR3 is TGTGCCTGGACTAGCGGGAACACCGGGGAGCTGTTTTTT.

The rearrangement joins TRBV7-9 to TRBJ2-7; 9 nucleotides agree with TRBD2. Germline CDR1 and CDR2: SEHNR and FQNEAQ (reference sequence). This CDR3 is 15 amino acids long. The trim removed 5 bases at V and 3 bases at J, leaving 8 bases unmatched. CDR3 coding DNA: TGTGCCAGCAGCCCTCTAGCGGGATCCCACTACGAGCAGTACTTC. Translating gives CASSPLAGSHYEQYF.

The chain joins TRBV7-2 to TRBJ2-7, with 7 bases lining up with TRBD2. Germline CDR1 SGHTA, CDR2 FQGNSA. With V trimmed by 4 bases and J by 0 bases, 9 bases remained unmatched. The CDR3 sequence is 16 residues long. CDR3 protein: CASSSFGGVPSYEQYF. The CDR3 DNA sequence: TGTGCCAGCAGCTCGTTTGGGGGGGTGCCCTCCTACGAGCAGTACTTC.